The present TCR beta chain was sequenced within a study of blood T cell repertoires in COVID-19 (dated by TCRdb to 2019 to 2021). Broadly, across the study: Samples covering the acute and convalescent phases of COVID-19 were provided by collaborators in the United States, Italy and Spain. The prospective study material was composed of cDNA or gDNA derived from T cells, B-cell-depleted T cells, or PBMCs. Deeply sampled blood TCRbeta repertoires from subjects exposed to, actively infected with, or recovered from COVID-19 were included in the dataset. A freely available public database, intended as a resource for researchers studying the immune response to SARS-CoV-2, is where the repertoires were released. The samples were drawn from two sources: the first 160 participants of the ongoing ImmuneRACE study, and 1,000 to 1,500 subjects contributed by 6 global collaborators. The sample metadata nearly always contained a de-identified subject ID, COVID-19 status, age in years and sex. Where available, HLA class I and class II types were obtained from metadata supplied by the sample provider rather than from assay-based typing.

The immunoSEQ Assay, a bias-controlled multiplex PCR, was used to amplify TCRbeta CDR3 regions from genomic DNA. As for the original processing: Nucleated cell counts per sample were estimated from amplification of reference gene primers within the assay. Sequence reads were collapsed and filtered to measure the absolute abundance of every unique TCRbeta CDR3 rearrangement. For each sample, productive Simpson clonality was calculated as the square root of Simpson's diversity index across productive rearrangements. In TCRdb, the immuneACCESS table is reduced to in-frame sequences with V and J assigned. These tables do not hold every clone; where another copy was compared, an unresolved V gene accounts for under half, and the others remain unexplained. V and J calls and clone size follow that table, whereas D and trimming were derived from the DNA. The sample table shows roughly 180,000 clones, and approximately 85% are seen once. Of the sample, under 9.5% is held by the ten largest clones.

The CDR3 covers 13 residues, taking in both the cysteine and the phenylalanine. Just the 39-base CDR3 DNA is kept, in frame starting at base 1. At the junction V is shortened by 6 bases and J by 2 bases, with 11 bases in between. CDR1 MDHEN and CDR2 SYDVKM are derived from the germline V gene. Participants in the prospective study were enrolled through a virtual design, were aged roughly 18 to 100 years, and lived in 24 United States geographic areas. In the prospective study, participants were assigned to cohorts based on the clinical history participants reported in a screening survey and a study questionnaire. Recovered participants in ImmuneRACE Cohort 3 were defined by two consecutive negative NP/OP PCR tests, clearance by a healthcare professional, or resolution of symptoms. Each participant in the prospective study had whole blood, serum and a nasopharyngeal or oropharyngeal swab collected by mobile phlebotomists. Additional blood draws and questionnaires over a 2-month period could optionally be provided by prospective study participants. Blood samples from the prospective study were shipped frozen or at room temperature prior to DNA extraction.

This clone appeared once. It lacks a known antigen. The sample holds no much larger clone one base away, and base qualities are not on file. Summary of the overall study and its limitations: The amount of clinical and demographic metadata varied by source and participant and was provided uncurated.

The chain couples TRBV28 to TRBJ2-7; the D gene identity is not certain. The sequence came from a woman younger than 45 who had recovered from COVID-19. Source material: PBMCs or T cells enriched from blood (not recorded which). This receptor carries the CDR3 CASSSDTPYEQYF. The bases are TGTGCCAGCAGCTCAGACACTCCCTACGAGCAGTACTTC.